These T cell receptor beta chains were read from a single sample in a study of blood T cell repertoires in COVID-19. Clones were sequenced by immunoSEQ multiplex PCR, and TCRdb holds only the in-frame ones, with some missing. The profile shows fewer than 250,000 clones, around 80% of them singletons. Sequenced input: peripheral blood. The receptors were gathered from a woman between 50 and 59 years old with acute or convalescent COVID-19. CDR3s include the opening cysteine and the closing phenylalanine or tryptophan. The order of the fields is CDR3 DNA, CDR3 protein, D gene, clone size, V gene, J gene. D genes are given only for firm matches. Size is stated for part of the rows, as once, few or many counts, or as a class when the clone is expanded.

CDR3 DNA: TGTGCCACCAGTCCCGGGACCCGGGGGGATACGCAGTATTTT
CDR3 protein: CATSPGTRGDTQYF
D gene: .
clone size: few
V gene: TRBV24-1
J gene: TRBJ2-3

CDR3 DNA: TGTGCCAGTACACCGACAGGGCGAAGGATTGATTATGGCTACACCTTC
CDR3 protein: CASTPTGRRIDYGYTF
D gene: TRBD1
clone size: .
V gene: TRBV19
J gene: TRBJ1-2

CDR3 DNA: TGTGCCAGCAGCTCTGGACAGGGGATGGGGGGCACAGATACGCAGTATTTT
CDR3 protein: CASSSGQGMGGTDTQYF
D gene: TRBD1
clone size: .
V gene: TRBV7-8
J gene: TRBJ2-3

CDR3 DNA: TGTGCCAGCAGCCTTACCGGGACAGCCGAAATCCAGCAGTACTTC
CDR3 protein: CASSLTGTAEIQQYF
D gene: TRBD1
clone size: .
V gene: TRBV28
J gene: TRBJ2-7

CDR3 DNA: TGTGCCAGCATCCTAGGGGGACTAGCGGAAGTGTGGGAGCAGTACTTC
CDR3 protein: CASILGGLAEVWEQYF
D gene: TRBD2
clone size: .
V gene: TRBV6-4
J gene: TRBJ2-7

CDR3 DNA: TGTGCCAGCACCGACATAGACAGGAATGAAAAACTGTTTTTT
CDR3 protein: CASTDIDRNEKLFF
D gene: .
clone size: .
V gene: TRBV2
J gene: TRBJ1-4

CDR3 DNA: TGTGCCAGCAGCTTGGGGTGGGAGTCCTACAATGAGCAGTTCTTC
CDR3 protein: CASSLGWESYNEQFF
D gene: .
clone size: .
V gene: TRBV5-4
J gene: TRBJ2-1

CDR3 DNA: TGTGCCTGGGCAGGGGGGACTAGCGGGAAAAGCTCCTACGAGCAGTACTTC
CDR3 protein: CAWAGGTSGKSSYEQYF
D gene: TRBD2
clone size: .
V gene: TRBV30
J gene: TRBJ2-7

CDR3 DNA: TGTGCCAGCAGCACAGGGGAGGACACCATATATTTT
CDR3 protein: CASSTGEDTIYF
D gene: TRBD1
clone size: .
V gene: TRBV3-1/TRBV3-2
J gene: TRBJ1-3

CDR3 DNA: TGTGCCAGCAGCTTAGCGGAGGGATCCCTTAGCAATCAGCCCCAGCATTTT
CDR3 protein: CASSLAEGSLSNQPQHF
D gene: .
clone size: .
V gene: TRBV7-8
J gene: TRBJ1-5

CDR3 DNA: TGTGCCAGCAGCCAACGGGCAGGGTCGAGATCACCCCTCCACTTT
CDR3 protein: CASSQRAGSRSPLHF
D gene: .
clone size: .
V gene: TRBV3-1/TRBV3-2
J gene: TRBJ1-6

CDR3 DNA: TGTGCCAGCAGCTTGTGGACATCCCTAAAGCACAATCAGCCCCAGCATTTT
CDR3 protein: CASSLWTSLKHNQPQHF
D gene: .
clone size: .
V gene: TRBV5-8
J gene: TRBJ1-5

CDR3 DNA: TGTGCCAGCAGCTCCGGGACAGACTCGGGCTACACCTTC
CDR3 protein: CASSSGTDSGYTF
D gene: TRBD1
clone size: .
V gene: TRBV7-6
J gene: TRBJ1-2

CDR3 DNA: TGTGCCAGCAGTTACCAGGGTAATGAAAAACTGTTTTTT
CDR3 protein: CASSYQGNEKLFF
D gene: .
clone size: .
V gene: TRBV6-6
J gene: TRBJ1-4

CDR3 DNA: TGTGCCAGCAGTTCCCCTGGTGGGGGGGCCTACGAGCAGTACTTC
CDR3 protein: CASSSPGGGAYEQYF
D gene: TRBD2
clone size: .
V gene: TRBV6-2/TRBV6-3
J gene: TRBJ2-7

CDR3 DNA: TGTGCCAGCAGTGGGGAGCGAACCTCTGAAGCTTTCTTT
CDR3 protein: CASSGERTSEAFF
D gene: .
clone size: .
V gene: TRBV2
J gene: TRBJ1-1